This T cell receptor (beta chain) was sequenced during a study of T cell repertoires in cytomegalovirus infection. Study context: Evidence of both CMV infection and a matching HLA type came from public TCR beta signatures. Findings and caveats of the study: The ex vivo response was dominated by HLA-C-restricted CMV-specific TCR beta clonotypes.

The CDR3 has 11 amino acids. Trimming removed 6 bases from V and 9 bases from J, with 9 bases in between. As concerns this clonotype: Its antigen is as yet unknown.

TCRdb called the reads again in MiXCR, with one record for every CDR3 protein. Of more than 650,000 distinct CDR3 sequences in the sample, approximately 40% were seen once. The chain combines TRBV12-3 or TRBV12-4 with TRBJ2-1; D gene uncertain. The TCR was taken from a human donor in good health (CMV status not recorded). Some clones in this sample may be carry-over from other donors' samples. Sequences were obtained from PBMCs. Here the CDR3 reads CASSPLGEQFF. The CDR3, as DNA: TGTGCCAGCAGCCCTTTAGGTGAGCAGTTCTTC.